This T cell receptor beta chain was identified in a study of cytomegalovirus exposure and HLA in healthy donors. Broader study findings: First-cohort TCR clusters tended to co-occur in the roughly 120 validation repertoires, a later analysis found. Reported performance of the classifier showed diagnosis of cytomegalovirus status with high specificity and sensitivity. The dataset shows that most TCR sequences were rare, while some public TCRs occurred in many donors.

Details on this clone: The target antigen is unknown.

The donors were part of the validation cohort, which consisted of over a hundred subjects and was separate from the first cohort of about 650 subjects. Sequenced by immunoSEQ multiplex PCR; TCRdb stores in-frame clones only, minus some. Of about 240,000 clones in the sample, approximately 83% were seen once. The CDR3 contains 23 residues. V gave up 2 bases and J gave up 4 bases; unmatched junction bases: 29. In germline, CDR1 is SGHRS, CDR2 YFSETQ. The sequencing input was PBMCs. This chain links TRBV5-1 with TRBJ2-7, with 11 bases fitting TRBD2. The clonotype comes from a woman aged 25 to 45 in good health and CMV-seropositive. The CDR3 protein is CASSLYVRLAGGAYGPYSYEQYF. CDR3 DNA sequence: TGCGCCAGCAGCTTATATGTACGTCTAGCGGGAGGCGCCTATGGACCCTATTCTTACGAGCAGTACTTC.